This T cell receptor beta chain was captured by sequencing in a study of cytomegalovirus exposure and HLA in healthy donors. Study background: Among a few hundred genotyped donors, around 82% fell in the Caucasian-associated ancestry cluster. Study-wide points: Under in vitro conditions, a few CMV-associated chains were confirmed as specific for CMV antigens. Previous analysis showed most TCR beta V segments were productive about 90% or about 30% of the time. Later examination showed HLA-associated TCR beta chains had greater clonal expansion than equally common others.

Worth noting for this clone: The antigen remains undetermined. The junction departs from the called germline gene at one end, perhaps through a read error.

Use of 60 Vbeta and 13 Jbeta primers characterized the PCR. Sequencing used immunoSEQ multiplex PCR; TCRdb keeps in-frame clones, though not all of them. The sample contains some 130,000 clones, about 61% of which appear only once. This CDR3 is built from 13 residues. The V gene's germline CDR1 is SGHAT and CDR2 FQNNGV. The chain joins TRBV11-2 to TRBJ2-7; D gene ambiguous. Specimen: PBMCs. This clonotype originated in a woman between 40 and 55 years old in good health and CMV-seronegative. CDR3 sequence reads: CASSLPASYGQYF. CDR3 bases: TGTGCCAGCAGCCTGCCCGCCTCCTACGGGCAGTACTTC.